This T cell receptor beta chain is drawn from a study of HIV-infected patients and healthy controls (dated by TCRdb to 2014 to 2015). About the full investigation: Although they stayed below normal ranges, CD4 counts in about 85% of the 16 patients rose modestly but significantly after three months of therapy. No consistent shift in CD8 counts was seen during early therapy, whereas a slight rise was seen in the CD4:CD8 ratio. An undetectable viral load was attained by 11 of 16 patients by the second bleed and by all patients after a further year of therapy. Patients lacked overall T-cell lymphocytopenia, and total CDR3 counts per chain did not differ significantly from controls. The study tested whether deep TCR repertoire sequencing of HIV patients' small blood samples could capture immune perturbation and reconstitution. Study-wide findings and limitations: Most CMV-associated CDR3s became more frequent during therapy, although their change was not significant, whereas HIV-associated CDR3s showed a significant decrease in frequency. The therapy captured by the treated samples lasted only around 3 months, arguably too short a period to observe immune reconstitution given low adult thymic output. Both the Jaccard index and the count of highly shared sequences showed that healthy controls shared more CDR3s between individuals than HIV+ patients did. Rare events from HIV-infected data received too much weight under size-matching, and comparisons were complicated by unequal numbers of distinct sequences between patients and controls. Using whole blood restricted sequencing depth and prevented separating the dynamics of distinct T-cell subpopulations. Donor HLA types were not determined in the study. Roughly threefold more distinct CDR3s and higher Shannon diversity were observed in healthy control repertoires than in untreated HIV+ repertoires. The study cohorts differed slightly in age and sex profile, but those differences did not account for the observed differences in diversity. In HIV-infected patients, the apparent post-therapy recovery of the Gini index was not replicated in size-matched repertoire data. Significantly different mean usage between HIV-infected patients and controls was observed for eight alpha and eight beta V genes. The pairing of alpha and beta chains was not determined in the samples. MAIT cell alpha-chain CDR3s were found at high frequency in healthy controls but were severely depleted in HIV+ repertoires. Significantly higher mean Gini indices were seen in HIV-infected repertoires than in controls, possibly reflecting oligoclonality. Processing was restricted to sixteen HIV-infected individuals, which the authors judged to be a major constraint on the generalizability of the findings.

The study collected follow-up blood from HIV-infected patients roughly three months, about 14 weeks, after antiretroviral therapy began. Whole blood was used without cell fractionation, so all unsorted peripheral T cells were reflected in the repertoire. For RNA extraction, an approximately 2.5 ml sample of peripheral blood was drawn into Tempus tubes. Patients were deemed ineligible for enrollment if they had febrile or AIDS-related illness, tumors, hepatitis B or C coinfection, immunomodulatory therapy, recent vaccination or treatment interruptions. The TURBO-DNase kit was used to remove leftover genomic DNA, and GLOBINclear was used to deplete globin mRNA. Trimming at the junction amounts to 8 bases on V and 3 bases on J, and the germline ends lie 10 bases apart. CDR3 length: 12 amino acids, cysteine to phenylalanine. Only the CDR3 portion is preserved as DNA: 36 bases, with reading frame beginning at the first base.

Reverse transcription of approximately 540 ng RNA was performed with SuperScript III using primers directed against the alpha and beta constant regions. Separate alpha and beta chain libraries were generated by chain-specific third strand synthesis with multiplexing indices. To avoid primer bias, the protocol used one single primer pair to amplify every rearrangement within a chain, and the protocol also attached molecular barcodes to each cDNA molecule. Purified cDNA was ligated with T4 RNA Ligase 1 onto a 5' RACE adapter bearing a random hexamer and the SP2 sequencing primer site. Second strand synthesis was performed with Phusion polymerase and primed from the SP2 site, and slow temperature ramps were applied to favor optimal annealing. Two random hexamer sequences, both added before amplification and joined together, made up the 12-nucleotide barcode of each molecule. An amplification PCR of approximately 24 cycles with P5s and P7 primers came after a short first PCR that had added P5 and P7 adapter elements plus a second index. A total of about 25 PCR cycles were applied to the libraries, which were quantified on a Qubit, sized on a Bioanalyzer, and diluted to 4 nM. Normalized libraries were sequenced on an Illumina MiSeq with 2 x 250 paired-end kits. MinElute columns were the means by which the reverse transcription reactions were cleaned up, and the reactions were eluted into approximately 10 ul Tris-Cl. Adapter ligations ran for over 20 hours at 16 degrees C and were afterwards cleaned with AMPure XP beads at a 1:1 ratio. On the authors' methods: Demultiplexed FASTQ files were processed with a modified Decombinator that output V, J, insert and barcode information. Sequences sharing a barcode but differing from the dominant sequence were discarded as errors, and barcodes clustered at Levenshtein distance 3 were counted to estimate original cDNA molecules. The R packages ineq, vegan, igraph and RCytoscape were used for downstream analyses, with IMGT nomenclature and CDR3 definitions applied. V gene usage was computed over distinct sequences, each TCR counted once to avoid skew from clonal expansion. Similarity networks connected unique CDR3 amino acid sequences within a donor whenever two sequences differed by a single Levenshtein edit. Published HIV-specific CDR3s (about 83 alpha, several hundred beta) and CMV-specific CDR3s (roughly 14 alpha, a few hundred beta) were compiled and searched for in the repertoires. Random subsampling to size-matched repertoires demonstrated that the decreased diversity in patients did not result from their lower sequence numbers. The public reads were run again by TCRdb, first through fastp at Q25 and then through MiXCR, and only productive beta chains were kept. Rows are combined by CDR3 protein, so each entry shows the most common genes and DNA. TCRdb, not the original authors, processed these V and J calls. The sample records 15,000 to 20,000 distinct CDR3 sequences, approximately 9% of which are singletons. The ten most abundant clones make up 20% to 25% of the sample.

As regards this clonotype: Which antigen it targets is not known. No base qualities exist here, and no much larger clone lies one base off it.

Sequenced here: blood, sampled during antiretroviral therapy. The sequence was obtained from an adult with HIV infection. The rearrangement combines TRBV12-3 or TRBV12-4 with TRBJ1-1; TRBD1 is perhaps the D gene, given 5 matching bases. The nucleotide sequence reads TGTGCCAGCGGGGCACAGGACACTGAAGCTTTCTTT. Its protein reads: CASGAQDTEAFF.